A single sample is the source of the 21 T cell receptor beta chains below, sequenced in a study of shared clonotypes between healthy human individuals. Generated by immunoSEQ multiplex PCR, the TCRdb table keeps only in-frame clones and is missing some. Here the sample spans 2 million to 3 million clones, 93% being singletons. Sequenced input: naive CD4+ T cells from PBMCs. Subset reported: CD45RA+ positively selected. The receptors here all came from a man between 18 and 35 years old in good health. Some clones in this sample may be carry-over from other donors' samples.

The chain uses TRBV7-2 and TRBJ2-2, with D possibly TRBD1 on 5 matching bases. The length of the CDR3 is 15 residues. V lost 2 bases, J lost 5 bases, and 12 bases lay in between. Germline V lookup: CDR1 SGHTA, CDR2 FQGNSA. CDR3 bases: TGTGCCAGCAGCTTAATGGGGCCTGGAACCGGGGAGCTGTTTTTT. Amino acids: CASSLMGPGTGELFF.

The chain uses TRBV28 and TRBJ2-7; the D is unclear. V shed 2 bases and J shed 4 bases, with 12 bases lying between them. The CDR3 loop spans 14 amino acids. The germline CDR1 and CDR2 sequences are MDHEN and SYDVKM. CDR3 nucleotides: TGTGCCAGCAGTTTAAGGGTGACCGTATACGAGCAGTACTTC. Its protein is CASSLRVTVYEQYF.

V and J are TRBV2 and TRBJ1-5, with D unclear. V lost 6 bases and J lost 4, with 16 bases in between. CDR1 is SNHLY, CDR2 FYNNEI, per germline. The CDR3 covers 15 residues. DNA for the CDR3: TGTGCCAGCAGATTCGACGGAGCAAGTAATCAGCCCCAGCATTTT. Its protein is CASRFDGASNQPQHF. The complete variable domain, with remaining parts taken from reference TRBV2 and TRBJ1-5, reads EPEVTQTPSHQVTQMGQEVILRCVPISNHLYFYWYRQILGQKVEFLVSFYNNEISEKSEIFDDQFSVERPDGSNFTLKIRSTKLEDSAMYFCASRFDGASNQPQHFGDGTRLSIL.

The V gene is TRBV18, the J gene TRBJ1-1, with D maybe TRBD1 (6 bases). This CDR3 comprises 14 residues. Trimming shortened V by 4 bases and J by 2 bases, and 11 bases separated the two germline ends. Germline lookup yields CDR1 KGHSH and CDR2 LQKENI. The CDR3 DNA is TGTGCCAGCTCACACATGGACAGAAACACTGAAGCTTTCTTT. Its protein product is CASSHMDRNTEAFF.

The chain couples TRBV19 to TRBJ1-1; no clear D gene. V shed 1 base and J shed 2 bases, with 5 bases lying between them. Germline V gives CDR1 LNHDA, CDR2 SQIVND (reference sequence). This CDR3 comprises 13 residues. CDR3 sequence reads: CASSIATNTEAFF. Here the CDR3 DNA reads TGTGCCAGTAGTATAGCCACTAACACTGAAGCTTTCTTT.

V is TRBV19 and J is TRBJ2-2; 11 bases align to TRBD1. Looked up from germline, CDR1 is LNHDA and CDR2 is SQIVND (reference sequence). The V gene end was trimmed by 5 bases and the J gene end by 0 bases; junction bases not matched to a gene: 5. This CDR3 region has 17 residues. The CDR3 DNA follows: TGTGCCAGTAGTGGACCGGGACAGGGGGCGAACACCGGGGAGCTGTTTTTT. It translates to CASSGPGQGANTGELFF.

This chain joins TRBV11-3 and TRBJ2-1; D perhaps matches TRBD2 (6 bases). V was pared by 8 bases and J by 5 bases, with 22 bases between. The CDR3 spans 16 residues. CDR1 and CDR2 from the germline V gene are SGHNT and YENEEA. CDR3 in amino acids: CASARDARTVHNEQFF. The CDR3 DNA sequence: TGTGCCAGCGCGCGGGACGCCCGCACAGTCCACAATGAGCAGTTCTTC.

The V and J genes are TRBV6-6 and TRBJ2-7, with D possibly being TRBD1 (6 bases). The CDR3 covers 13 residues. The germline V gene encodes CDR1 MNHNY and CDR2 SVGAGI (reference sequence). The ends were cut back, 10 bases at V and 4 bases at J, with 17 bases in the middle. In DNA, the CDR3 is TGTGCCACTCAGACAGGCGTCCTATACGAGCAGTACTTC. Amino acids: CATQTGVLYEQYF.

The rearrangement uses TRBV10-3 and TRBJ2-5; 7 nucleotides line up with TRBD1. With the DNA end fitting TRBJ2-7 better, the J assignment may be wrong. Looked up from germline, CDR1 is ENHRY and CDR2 is SYGVKD. The CDR3 runs to 12 residues. The CDR3 DNA reads as TGTGCCATCAGTGGACAGGGCTACGAGCAGTACTTC. Its translation is CAISGQGYEQYF.

The V gene is TRBV2, the J gene TRBJ2-5; D unclear. Germline V gene sequence: CDR1 SNHLY, CDR2 FYNNEI. V lost 8 bases, J lost 5 bases, and 12 bases lay in between. This CDR3 region has 12 residues. CDR3 sequence: CASRLGYETQYF. In DNA, the CDR3 is TGTGCCAGCCGATTGGGGTACGAGACCCAGTACTTC. Together with reference TRBV2 and TRBJ2-5, the CDR3 gives the full variable domain: EPEVTQTPSHQVTQMGQEVILRCVPISNHLYFYWYRQILGQKVEFLVSFYNNEISEKSEIFDDQFSVERPDGSNFTLKIRSTKLEDSAMYFCASRLGYETQYFGPGTRLLVL.

CDR3 amino acids: CASSLGGGRSYEQYF. The CDR3, as DNA: TGTGCCAGCAGCTTGGGTGGAGGAAGGTCCTACGAGCAGTACTTC. This chain links TRBV5-4 with TRBJ2-7, with D perhaps matching TRBD2 (5 bases). Germline V gene data show CDR1 as SGHNT and CDR2 as YYREEE (reference sequence). The germline V and J ends were trimmed by 0 bases and 1 base, with 11 bases remaining between them. CDR3 length equals 15 residues.

This chain joins TRBV5-1 and TRBJ2-2; D is perhaps TRBD2 (5 bases). In germline, CDR1 is SGHRS, CDR2 YFSETQ. The CDR3 runs to 16 residues. The germline V and J ends were trimmed by 0 bases and 1 base, with 10 bases remaining between them. CDR3 region: CASSLVAIQNTGELFF. The CDR3, as DNA: TGCGCCAGCAGCTTGGTAGCGATACAGAACACCGGGGAGCTGTTTTTT.

The chain has TRBV6-1 and TRBJ2-5; the match to TRBD2 covers 7 bases. With 3 bases clipped from V and 5 bases from J, the junction kept 6 bases outside the gene matches. Germline V CDR1 and CDR2: MNHNS, SASEGT. The CDR3 is 14 amino acids. CDR3 amino acids: CASSEPGLWETQYF. The DNA of the CDR3 is TGTGCCAGCAGTGAGCCGGGACTATGGGAGACCCAGTACTTC.

The chain recombines TRBV7-2 with TRBJ2-3; unclear D gene. CDR1 is SGHTA, CDR2 FQGNSA, per germline. V lost 0 bases and J 3 bases, leaving 13 bases between the germline ends. The CDR3 contains 16 residues. This CDR3 reads CASSLAVGFGTDTQYF. The CDR3, as DNA: TGTGCCAGCAGCTTAGCGGTAGGGTTTGGTACAGATACGCAGTATTTT.

Concerning this clone: Other DNA sequences within the sample encode an identical CDR3. V and J are TRBV11-2 and TRBJ2-7; D ambiguous. This CDR3 has 13 amino acids. The V gene lost 2 bases and the J gene lost 1 base, with 6 bases spanning the gap. Germline values: CDR1 SGHAT, CDR2 FQNNGV. The CDR3 sequence is CASSLFQSYEQYF. As DNA, the CDR3 is TGTGCCAGCAGCTTATTTCAGTCCTACGAGCAGTACTTC.

V is TRBV2 and J is TRBJ1-5; possibly TRBD1 for D (5 bases). The CDR3 extends over 13 amino acids. Germline lookup yields CDR1 SNHLY and CDR2 FYNNEI. The V and J ends lost 8 bases and 7 bases respectively, with 15 bases between them. The CDR3 reads CASRWDGAQPQHF. CDR3 DNA sequence: TGTGCCAGCCGGTGGGACGGGGCACAGCCCCAGCATTTT. Full variable domain (outside the CDR3, taken from reference TRBV2 and TRBJ1-5): EPEVTQTPSHQVTQMGQEVILRCVPISNHLYFYWYRQILGQKVEFLVSFYNNEISEKSEIFDDQFSVERPDGSNFTLKIRSTKLEDSAMYFCASRWDGAQPQHFGDGTRLSIL.

With respect to this clone: Other DNA sequences within the sample encode an identical CDR3. V is TRBV28 and J is TRBJ2-7, with no clear D. This CDR3 is 12 amino acids long. V was pared by 6 bases and J by 2 bases, with 8 bases between. Per germline, CDR1 MDHEN and CDR2 SYDVKM. The CDR3 DNA follows: TGTGCCAGCAGGGGCGGACCCTACGAGCAGTACTTC. Amino acids: CASRGGPYEQYF.

In this sample, this clone turned up a few times. The chain employs TRBV18 and TRBJ1-2; 8 bases line up with TRBD1. Germline V gene data show CDR1 as KGHSH and CDR2 as LQKENI. The CDR3 has 15 amino acids. J lost 3 bases, V lost 4 bases, and 7 bases had no gene match. In DNA form, the CDR3 reads TGTGCCAGCTCACTCAACCTGGACAGGGACTATGGCTACACCTTC. Translating gives CASSLNLDRDYGYTF.

The DNA for the CDR3 is TGCGCCAGCAGCTTGGCGGCAGATAGCTACGAGCAGTACTTC. It encodes CASSLAADSYEQYF. The chain combines TRBV5-1 with TRBJ2-7; no reliable D call. CDR3 length: 14 residues. Between the trimmed V and J ends, which lost 0 bases and 3 bases, there was a span of 10 bases. Germline V CDR1 and CDR2: SGHRS, YFSETQ.

J is TRBJ2-3 and V is TRBV4-2; no definite D call. Germline V CDR1 and CDR2: LGHNA, YNFKEQ. The V end lost 0 bases, the J end lost 2 bases, and 12 bases lay between the germline ends. The CDR3 has 16 amino acids. CDR3 sequence: CASSQEPSVSTDTQYF. CDR3 coding DNA: TGTGCCAGCAGCCAAGAGCCCAGCGTTTCCACAGATACGCAGTATTTT.

The gene calls are TRBV7-2 and TRBJ2-7; TRBD2 matches at 8 bases. Trimming at V came to 5 bases and at J to 4 bases, leaving 7 bases not matched to a gene. The CDR3 is 14 residues long. The germline V gene has CDR1 SGHTA and CDR2 FQGNSA. The CDR3 region has the DNA TGTGCCAGCAGCACAGGACTAGCAAGTTACGAGCAGTACTTC. It encodes CASSTGLASYEQYF.